Following are 28 T cell receptor beta chains from one sample sequenced in a study of blood T cell repertoires in COVID-19. Using immunoSEQ multiplex PCR, the repertoire was profiled, and TCRdb retains in-frame clones only, with some absent. The sample includes roughly 180,000 clones, 85% of them seen just once. The sample comprised peripheral blood. The receptors derive from a woman in her forties or fifties with COVID-19, enrolled during active disease.

The rearrangement links TRBV12-5 to TRBJ2-5; 8 bases map to TRBD2. Germline-derived CDR1 and CDR2 are LGHNT and FRNRAP. The CDR3 spans 18 residues. Trimming cost V 3 bases and J 2 bases; bases outside gene matches: 14. Here the CDR3 DNA reads TGTGCTAGTGGTTTCAACGTAATTGGGACTAGTCGACAAGAGACCCAGTACTTC. It codes for CASGFNVIGTSRQETQYF.

The rearrangement links TRBV5-1 to TRBJ2-3, with D unresolved. The V end lost 2 bases, the J end lost 2 bases, and 12 bases lay between the germline ends. The CDR3 is made up of 15 amino acids. Germline CDR1 SGHRS, CDR2 YFSETQ. The CDR3 spells CASSFWQDLTDTQYF. The CDR3 coding sequence is TGCGCCAGCAGCTTTTGGCAGGATCTCACAGATACGCAGTATTTT.

This clone appeared a single time. This chain uses TRBV29-1 with TRBJ2-7; 7 nucleotides agree with TRBD1. This CDR3 comprises 13 residues. Germline values: CDR1 SQVTM, CDR2 ANQGSEA. The trim removed 6 bases at V and 2 bases at J, leaving 7 bases unmatched. Here the CDR3 DNA reads TGCAGCGTGGGGACAGCCGGCACCTACGAGCAGTACTTC. Protein product: CSVGTAGTYEQYF.

The J gene is TRBJ1-5, the V gene TRBV28; no clear D gene. CDR3 length equals 17 residues. CDR1 is MDHEN, CDR2 SYDVKM, per germline. V dropped 6 bases and J dropped 0 bases, with 18 bases sitting between them. The CDR3 region is CASSLPIQAYSNQPQHF. As DNA, the CDR3 is TGTGCCAGCAGCTTACCCATCCAGGCGTATAGCAATCAGCCCCAGCATTTT. Complete variable domain (other parts from reference TRBV28 and TRBJ1-5): DVKVTQSSRYLVKRTGEKVFLECVQDMDHENMFWYRQDPGLGLRLIYFSYDVKMKEKGDIPEGYSVSREKKERFSLILESASTNQTSMYLCASSLPIQAYSNQPQHFGDGTRLSIL.

V and J are TRBV5-5 and TRBJ1-1; no definite D call. This CDR3 is built from 14 residues. Trimming took off 2 bases at V and 4 bases at J, with 12 bases between the two ends. The germline gives CDR1 SGHKS, CDR2 YYEKEE (reference sequence). The CDR3 DNA reads TGTGCCAGCAGCTTAGAGGGCCAGGTCACTGAAGCTTTCTTT. Its translation: CASSLEGQVTEAFF.

This clone was detected once. The V and J genes are TRBV15 and TRBJ2-5; 7 bases are shared with TRBD1. CDR3 length: 15 residues. The V and J ends lost 2 bases and 4 bases, in that order; junction bases with no gene match: 7. In germline, CDR1 is LNHNV, CDR2 YYDKDF (reference sequence). The CDR3 region has the DNA TGTGCCACCAGCAGACTGACGACAGGGATAGAGACCCAGTACTTC. Its translation is CATSRLTTGIETQYF.

This chain uses TRBV3-1 (or the pseudogene TRBV3-2) with TRBJ2-7, with TRBD1 matching over 9 bases. CDR3 size: 16 residues. Germline trimming cut 3 bases from V and 2 bases from J; bases unmatched to any gene: 8. In germline, CDR1 is LGHDT, CDR2 YNNKEL (reference sequence). The CDR3 is CASSHRGQGKPYEQYF. As DNA, the CDR3 is TGTGCCAGCAGCCACAGAGGACAGGGGAAGCCCTACGAGCAGTACTTC.

V is TRBV9 and J is TRBJ2-1, with 10 bases fitting TRBD2. Germline lookup yields CDR1 SGDLS and CDR2 YYNGEE. Trimming took 3 bases from V and 2 from J; bases not matched to a gene: 2. The CDR3 has 15 amino acids. CDR3 loop: CASSGSGGTYNEQFF. CDR3 nucleotides: TGTGCCAGCAGCGGTAGCGGGGGGACCTACAATGAGCAGTTCTTC.

The chain carries TRBV5-5 and TRBJ2-7; TRBD1 is a possible D gene (6 bases). The CDR3 runs 15 residues. V was trimmed by 4 bases and J by 6 bases, leaving 20 bases between them. Germline-derived CDR1 and CDR2 are SGHKS and YYEKEE (reference sequence). Written as DNA, the CDR3 is TGTGCCAGCAGCCCAAACAGGGCGTCAGGGAGCGAGCAGTACTTC. Translation gives CASSPNRASGSEQYF. The variable domain in full, with the rest retrieved from reference TRBV5-5 and TRBJ2-7, is DAGVTQSPTHLIKTRGQQVTLRCSPISGHKSVSWYQQVLGQGPQFIFQYYEKEERGRGNFPDRFSARQFPNYSSELNVNALLLGDSALYLCASSPNRASGSEQYFGPGTRLTVT.

Of note for this clone: Other DNA sequences in this sample translate to the same CDR3. The chain is built from TRBV30 and TRBJ2-3; 7 bases agree with TRBD2. After removal of 0 bases from V and 3 bases from J, the junction contained 0 bases not matched to a gene. Germline lookup yields CDR1 GTSNPN and CDR2 SVGIG (reference sequence). This CDR3 comprises 13 residues. The CDR3 reads CAWSVGGTDTQYF. For the CDR3, the DNA is TGTGCCTGGAGTGTGGGAGGGACAGATACGCAGTATTTT.

The rearrangement links TRBV5-4 to TRBJ1-1; TRBD1 matches 9 bases. V was pared by 6 bases and J by 1 base, with 4 bases of the junction left unmatched. Germline values: CDR1 SGHNT, CDR2 YYREEE (reference sequence). The CDR3 covers 14 residues. The CDR3 region is CASTGTGRNTEAFF. The DNA for the CDR3 is TGTGCCAGCACCGGGACAGGGCGGAACACTGAAGCTTTCTTT.

The chain links TRBV5-7 to TRBJ1-2; the D gene is possibly TRBD1 (5 bases). TRBV5-7 is noted as an ORF with a role that remains uncertain. This CDR3 is 16 amino acids long. Trimming removed 0 bases at V and 4 bases at J, with 16 bases between. The CDR3 region is CASSLEGQGEPYGYTF. DNA for the CDR3: TGTGCCAGCAGCTTGGAAGGACAAGGGGAACCCTATGGCTACACCTTC.

The chain recombines TRBV4-3 with TRBJ1-1; D is undetermined. This CDR3 has 14 amino acids. Germline V lookup: CDR1 LGHNA, CDR2 YSLEER. Trimming left V 1 base short and J 1 base short, with 7 bases between. The CDR3 DNA sequence: TGCGCCAGCAGCCAAGTCGTCGGGAACACTGAAGCTTTCTTT. It translates to CASSQVVGNTEAFF.

The rearrangement uses TRBV4-3 and TRBJ2-7; D is unresolved. V lost 0 bases and J lost 3, with 9 bases in between. Germline V gives CDR1 LGHNA, CDR2 YSLEER. The CDR3 covers 14 residues. The CDR3 reads CASSQEVAVYEQYF. CDR3 nucleotides: TGCGCCAGCAGCCAAGAGGTAGCAGTCTACGAGCAGTACTTC.

The CDR3 nucleotides are TGTGCCAGCAGTTCCCCGGCCCAGCGGGGGGCCAGGGAGCAGTACTTC. Protein: CASSSPAQRGAREQYF. The gene calls are TRBV28 and TRBJ2-7; 9 bases line up with TRBD2. Trimming cost V 4 bases and J 7 bases; bases outside gene matches: 14. This CDR3 is built from 16 residues. Germline CDR1 is MDHEN and CDR2 is SYDVKM.

V gene TRBV27 combines with J gene TRBJ2-3; 9 bases align to TRBD1. Germline V lookup: CDR1 MNHEY, CDR2 SMNVEV (reference sequence). This CDR3 contains 16 residues. V was clipped by 5 bases and J by 4 bases; unmatched bases: 10. The CDR3 sequence is CASSKPPGQGPDTQYF. As DNA, the CDR3 is TGTGCCAGCAGTAAGCCCCCGGGACAGGGCCCAGATACGCAGTATTTT.

The V call is TRBV29-1, the J call TRBJ2-3; weak D call: TRBD2 (5 bases). V lost 0 bases and J 8 bases, leaving 9 bases between the germline ends. Germline V lookup: CDR1 SQVTM, CDR2 ANQGSEA. CDR3 length: 12 amino acids. CDR3 sequence reads: CSVEDPGSTQYF. In DNA, the CDR3 is TGCAGCGTTGAAGATCCGGGATCTACGCAGTATTTT.

V usage is TRBV6-6 and J usage is TRBJ1-3, with D uncertain. The CDR3 is made up of 16 amino acids. The V and J ends lost 0 bases and 2 bases respectively, with 11 bases between them. In germline, CDR1 is MNHNY, CDR2 SVGAGI (reference sequence). The CDR3 nucleotides are TGTGCCAGCAGTTACTCGAGGCCGCCCGCTGGAAACACCATATATTTT. It is translated as CASSYSRPPAGNTIYF.

This clone has just one count. The chain carries TRBV3-1 (or the pseudogene TRBV3-2) and TRBJ1-1, with D possibly being TRBD1 (6 bases). The V gene lost 3 bases and the J gene lost 9 bases, with 17 bases spanning the gap. Germline V gives CDR1 LGHDT, CDR2 YNNKEL (reference sequence). This CDR3 spans 14 amino acids. CDR3 region: CASSQKGDGAKAFF. DNA for the CDR3: TGTGCCAGCAGCCAGAAGGGGGACGGGGCGAAAGCTTTCTTT.

The V gene is TRBV5-1, the J gene TRBJ2-1; 10 positions match TRBD2. The J segment lost 9 bases and the V segment lost 0 bases, leaving 6 bases of the junction unmatched. The CDR3 length is 15 residues. CDR1 and CDR2 (germline): SGHRS, YFSETQ. CDR3 nucleotide sequence: TGCGCCAGCAGCTTGGACGCTAGCGGGGGTTCTGAGCAGTTCTTC. It is translated as CASSLDASGGSEQFF.

The rearrangement joins TRBV24-1 to TRBJ2-5, with 13 nucleotides matching TRBD2. This CDR3 has 15 amino acids. The J segment lost 0 bases and the V segment lost 7 bases, leaving 1 base of the junction unmatched. The germline CDR1 and CDR2 sequences are KGHDR and SFDVKD. CDR3 in amino acids: CATRGTSGDQETQYF. The CDR3 bases are TGTGCCACCAGAGGGACTAGCGGGGACCAAGAGACCCAGTACTTC.

On this clone itself: Since the CDR3 does not end with the conserved phenylalanine or tryptophan, this likely comes from a read error. It is unclear where the CDR3 begins or ends on the DNA, so no DNA is shown, and the CDR3 is as TCRdb lists it. The chain combines TRBV6-6 with TRBJ1-5; the D segment call TRBD1 is taken from the table without a DNA check. CDR1 and CDR2 from the germline V gene are MNHNY and SVGAGI (reference sequence). The CDR3 length equals 11 residues, ends included. The CDR3 here is CASSYRGGVYI.

The rearrangement uses TRBV2 and TRBJ2-5, with a weak D call TRBD2 (6 bases). Trimming removed 8 bases at V and 6 bases at J, with 13 bases between. In germline, CDR1 is SNHLY, CDR2 FYNNEI. The CDR3 is 12 residues long. In nucleotides, the CDR3 is TGTGCCAGCCGGGAGCAGGGAAAGACCCAGTACTTC. Translating gives CASREQGKTQYF.

The rearrangement uses TRBV6-1 and TRBJ2-6; possible D gene TRBD1, 6 bases. The CDR3 covers 16 residues. Germline V lookup: CDR1 MNHNS, CDR2 SASEGT. The V and J ends lost 4 bases and 4 bases respectively, with 14 bases between them. CDR3 bases: TGTGCCAGCAGTGCCAAACAGGGCTCCGGGGCCAACGTCCTGACTTTC. It encodes CASSAKQGSGANVLTF.

The chain uses TRBV24-1 and TRBJ1-2; the match to TRBD1 covers 7 bases. Losses at the gene ends were 3 bases for V and 4 bases for J; bases not matched to a gene: 4. Germline CDR1 is KGHDR and CDR2 is SFDVKD. The CDR3 loop spans 14 amino acids. This chain's CDR3 is CATSDGTVSYGYTF. The CDR3 nucleotides read TGTGCCACCAGTGATGGGACAGTTAGCTATGGCTACACCTTC.

This clone appeared once. This chain connects TRBV10-3 to TRBJ1-1, with TRBD1 as a possible D gene (5 bases). Germline V gene data show CDR1 as ENHRY and CDR2 as SYGVKD. This CDR3 region has 14 residues. V dropped 2 bases and J dropped 1 base, with 8 bases sitting between them. The CDR3 DNA reads TGTGCCATCAGTGAGGTCACAGGGAACACTGAAGCTTTCTTT. Its translation is CAISEVTGNTEAFF.

The J gene is TRBJ1-5, the V gene TRBV28, with TRBD1 matching over 9 bases. Germline CDR1 reads MDHEN; CDR2 reads SYDVKM. The ends lost 3 bases at V and 4 bases at J; junction bases unmatched: 7. The CDR3 spans 16 residues. The CDR3 here is CASSFSDRGWNQPQHF. The CDR3 nucleotides are TGTGCCAGCAGTTTCTCGGACAGGGGATGGAATCAGCCCCAGCATTTT.

This clone was seen a few times. The chain employs TRBV7-6 and TRBJ2-3, with 7 positions matching TRBD2. Trimming cost V 0 bases and J 3 bases; bases outside gene matches: 12. This CDR3 has 18 amino acids. Germline assignment: CDR1 SGHVS and CDR2 FNYEAQ. The CDR3 spells CASSLARMAGVKTDTQYF. In DNA form, the CDR3 reads TGTGCCAGCAGCTTAGCGAGAATGGCGGGGGTTAAAACAGATACGCAGTATTTT.